What follows describes a single T cell receptor (beta chain). This record comes from a study of blood T cell repertoires in COVID-19. The repertoire was sequenced with immunoSEQ multiplex PCR; TCRdb's copy has only in-frame clones and lacks some. The sample contains roughly 22,000 clones, more than 80% of which appear only once. V lost 0 bases to trimming and J lost 3 bases; unmatched junction nucleotides: 1. This CDR3 is 15 amino acids long. The germline CDR1 and CDR2 sequences are KGHSH and LQKENI. The genes are TRBV18 and TRBJ2-1; 8 bases are a match to TRBD2. The TCR sequence derives from a woman in her 70s with COVID-19, enrolled during active disease. The sample consisted of peripheral blood. In DNA form, the CDR3 reads TGTGCCAGCTCACCACCAAGCGGGAGCTACAATGAGCAGTTCTTC. Translated, it gives CASSPPSGSYNEQFF.